The rows below give T cell receptor beta chains drawn from one sample of a study of blood T cell repertoires in COVID-19. Data came from immunoSEQ multiplex PCR; TCRdb stores just in-frame clones and leaves some out. The sample carries 95,000 to 150,000 clones, roughly 84% recorded once. Source material: PBMCs or T cells enriched from blood (not recorded which). The receptors here all came from a woman in her twenties or thirties who had recovered from COVID-19. Each CDR3 is given with its conserved first and last residue. The D gene is left open where the match is weak. Rows may omit the clone size; those that give it use once, few, many or a size class.

.	TRBV5-1	TRBD2	TRBJ2-2	TGCGCCAGCAGCTTGGCGGTAGCGGGCCCCACCGGGGAGCTGTTTTTT	CASSLAVAGPTGELFF
.	TRBV7-9	TRBD1	TRBJ2-5	TGTGCCAGCAGCTTACGGGAGACAGGGGGAGGCGAGACCCAGTACTTC	CASSLRETGGGETQYF
.	TRBV10-2	TRBD1	TRBJ2-4	TGCGCCAGCAGTGAATCGGGGACAGGGGGCTTCGGAGCCAAAAACATTCAGTACTTC	CASSESGTGGFGAKNIQYF
.	TRBV11-2	.	TRBJ2-5	TGTGCCAGCAGCTTAGGTGGATCCCTGAGGGAGACCCAGTACTTC	CASSLGGSLRETQYF
.	TRBV2	TRBD1	TRBJ1-2	TGTGCCAGCATGTTGGACAGGATTAACTATGGCTACACCTTC	CASMLDRINYGYTF
.	TRBV7-3	.	TRBJ2-3	TGTGCCAGCAGTTTAGGATCTAGGGATACGCAGTATTTT	CASSLGSRDTQYF
.	TRBV5-8	TRBD1	TRBJ1-4	TGTGCCAGCAGCAAACAGGGGGGCCTAAATGAAAAACTGTTTTTT	CASSKQGGLNEKLFF
.	TRBV7-3	.	TRBJ1-6	TGTGCCAGCAGCTTGGGGGCCAATTCACCCCTCCACTTT	CASSLGANSPLHF
.	TRBV28	TRBD2	TRBJ2-3	TGTGCCAGCAGTACTATAGCGGGTTTATTCGCAGATACGCAGTATTTT	CASSTIAGLFADTQYF
.	TRBV4-1	.	TRBJ2-7	TGCGCCAGCACCCCGTGGCCCGAGGGCGGGAACGAGCAGTACTTC	CASTPWPEGGNEQYF
few	TRBV7-2	.	TRBJ2-7	TGTGCCAGCAGCCCAACCGGGGGTAACTACGAGCAGTACTTC	CASSPTGGNYEQYF
.	TRBV5-4	.	TRBJ2-2	TGTGCCAGCAGCACCGGGACACCGAACACCGGGGAGCTGTTTTTT	CASSTGTPNTGELFF